The source of this T cell receptor beta chain is a study of identical twins. Study conclusions and caveats: Out-of-frame alpha sequences shared between twins exhibited an excess of low generation probability.

Concerning this clonotype: The antigen remains undetermined.

Template switching created a universal primer site, and the cDNA included unique molecular identifiers. TCRdb used MiXCR to reprocess the 5' RACE reads, holding one entry per CDR3 protein. The sample lists approximately 300,000 distinct CDR3 sequences, 8% to 9.5% occurring once. Germline CDR1 is KGHDR and CDR2 is SFDVKD. Trimming took 4 bases from V and 6 from J, leaving 10 bases between them. The CDR3 consists of 13 residues. The data also belong to a second study, concerning yellow fever vaccine responses in identical twins.

The sample consisted of CD8+ T cells sorted from blood. The chain combines TRBV24-1 with TRBJ2-3; weak D call: TRBD1 (6 bases). This sequence originates from a young woman in good health. CDR3 DNA: TGTGCCACCAGTGACCCTACAGGGGATACGCAGTATTTT. Protein product: CATSDPTGDTQYF.